These 31 T cell receptor beta chains came from one sample sequenced in a study of T-cell reconstitution after alpha-beta-depleted transplantation in children. The authors prepared the TCRbeta library with unique molecular identifiers. TCRdb redid the calling of the PCR reads with MiXCR, one entry per CDR3 protein. Here the sample spans some 390,000 distinct CDR3 sequences, about 20% being singletons. This specimen consisted of PBMCs from the stem cell graft donor, obtained from the stem cell graft. The receptors here all came from a human donor who donated a stem cell graft to a child with acute myeloid leukemia.

At least ten counts were recorded for this clonotype. The chain couples TRBV29-1 to TRBJ1-1; perhaps TRBD1 as D (6 bases). Trimming left V 5 bases short and J 3 bases short, with 16 bases between. CDR3 length: 14 residues. Germline CDR1 and CDR2: SQVTM and ANQGSEA. CDR3 sequence (DNA): TGCAGCGTTCACCCAGCAGGGGCGGACACTGAAGCTTTCTTT. It is translated as CSVHPAGADTEAFF.

The rearrangement links TRBV12-3 or TRBV12-4 to TRBJ2-7; D unclear. The ends were cut back, 6 bases at V and 0 bases at J, with 15 bases in the middle. CDR3 length equals 15 residues. The CDR3 region has the DNA TGTGCCAGCAGCGAATTAAGCAGGAGCTCCTACGAGCAGTACTTC. Translating it yields CASSELSRSSYEQYF.

There are many counts of this clonotype. The rearrangement joins TRBV20-1 to TRBJ2-1; D possibly corresponds to TRBD1 (6 bases). CDR1 is DFQATT, CDR2 SNEGSKA, per germline (reference sequence). The germline V and J ends were trimmed by 2 bases and 7 bases, with 9 bases remaining between them. This CDR3 comprises 12 residues. The CDR3 nucleotides are TGCAGTGCTAGACAGGGGCAGAATGAGCAGTTCTTC. Protein product: CSARQGQNEQFF.

V usage is TRBV6-1 and J usage is TRBJ1-2; no firm D call. The germline V gene encodes CDR1 MNHNS and CDR2 SASEGT. Trimming removed 1 base at V and 2 bases at J, with 8 bases between. This CDR3 is 14 amino acids long. The DNA of the CDR3 is TGTGCCAGCAGTGAAGTACAGCAAAACTATGGCTACACCTTC. Translation: CASSEVQQNYGYTF.

This clonotype has a handful of counts. At one of its ends the junction is not consistent with the germline gene, which may arise from a read error. The V gene is TRBV7-6, the J gene TRBJ2-1, with D perhaps TRBD1 (5 bases). CDR1 is SGHVS, CDR2 FNYEAQ, per germline. The CDR3 sequence is 14 residues long. The CDR3 here is CATSRQGSYNEQFF. CDR3 nucleotides: TGTGCCACCAGCAGGCAGGGTAGCTACAATGAGCAGTTCTTC.

The chain links TRBV29-1 to TRBJ2-7, with 7 bases identical to TRBD1. The CDR3 covers 14 residues. Per germline, CDR1 SQVTM and CDR2 ANQGSEA. V lost 2 bases and J lost 7; bases outside the gene matches: 11. In DNA form, the CDR3 reads TGCAGCGTTGAACAAGCGAGGGGGCAAGGGGAGCAGTACTTC. Translating gives CSVEQARGQGEQYF.

This clonotype has a handful of counts. The CDR3 DNA is TGCGCCAGCAGCTTGCGGGCTAGCTCTTCAGATACGCAGTATTTT. It yields the protein CASSLRASSSDTQYF. The chain couples TRBV5-1 to TRBJ2-3; D possibly corresponds to TRBD2 (5 bases). The CDR3 has 15 residues. V lost 1 base and J 4 bases, leaving 13 bases between the germline ends. CDR1 SGHRS and CDR2 YFSETQ come from the germline V gene.

This clonotype was detected many times. This sequence joins TRBV11-2 and TRBJ2-5; TRBD1 aligns across 9 bases. The CDR3 loop spans 16 amino acids. The ends lost 6 bases at V and 2 bases at J; junction bases unmatched: 10. CDR1 is SGHAT, CDR2 FQNNGV, per germline. CDR3 region: CASRSLRDRVQETQYF. CDR3 nucleotide sequence: TGTGCCAGCAGATCTCTCCGGGACAGGGTGCAAGAGACCCAGTACTTC.

There are a few counts of this clonotype. The chain has TRBV4-1 and TRBJ2-7, with unresolved D. Germline values: CDR1 MGHRA, CDR2 YSYEKL. The V end was cut by 3 bases, the J end by 5 bases, with 8 bases between. This CDR3 contains 12 residues. CDR3 sequence reads: CASSHDGDEQYF. The CDR3 region has the DNA TGCGCCAGCAGCCACGACGGCGACGAGCAGTACTTC.

A few counts support this clonotype. This chain joins TRBV6-5 and TRBJ1-2; 7 bases are a match to TRBD1. CDR1 is MNHEY, CDR2 SVGAGI, per germline. The V and J ends lost 5 bases and 3 bases, in that order; junction bases with no gene match: 6. This CDR3 has 14 residues. The CDR3 protein is CASSQTGSDYGYTF. CDR3 sequence (DNA): TGTGCCAGCAGTCAGACAGGGAGTGACTATGGCTACACCTTC.

J is TRBJ2-5 and V is TRBV25-1; maybe TRBD1 (5 bases). This CDR3 comprises 14 residues. With 1 base removed from V and 5 bases from J, the gap between germline ends came to 11 bases. CDR1 MGHDK and CDR2 SYGVNS come from the germline V gene. The DNA of the CDR3 is TGTGCCAGCAGTGAATTGGGGCTACAGGAGACCCAGTACTTC. Amino acid sequence: CASSELGLQETQYF. The variable domain in full, completed from reference TRBV25-1 and TRBJ2-5, reads EADIYQTPRYLVIGTGKKITLECSQTMGHDKMYWYQQDPGMELHLIHYSYGVNSTEKGDLSSESTVSRIRTEHFPLTLESARPSHTSQYLCASSELGLQETQYFGPGTRLLVL.

This chain's CDR3 is CASSLTGVDEQFF. The CDR3 DNA reads TGTGCCAGCAGCCTGACAGGGGTAGACGAGCAGTTCTTC. The chain is built from TRBV7-3 and TRBJ2-1; TRBD1 matches at 8 bases. V shed 5 bases, J shed 10 bases, and the junction held 7 bases outside the gene matches. The CDR3 runs 13 residues. Germline-derived CDR1 and CDR2 are SGHTA and FQGTGA.

The rearrangement joins TRBV20-1 to TRBJ2-3, with 9 bases matching TRBD2. The CDR3 is made up of 16 amino acids. Germline V lookup: CDR1 DFQATT, CDR2 SNEGSKA (reference sequence). V shed 3 bases and J 2 bases; nucleotides not matched to a gene: 9. CDR3 DNA: TGCAGTGCTAGTCCCTTCTCTAGCGGGAACACAGATACGCAGTATTTT. Amino acids: CSASPFSSGNTDTQYF.

V gene TRBV18 combines with J gene TRBJ1-4; D is possibly TRBD1 (6 bases). Trimming cost V 7 bases and J 0 bases, with 12 bases left between them. Per germline, CDR1 KGHSH and CDR2 LQKENI. The CDR3 spans 15 residues. The DNA of the CDR3 is TGTGCCAGCTGTGACAGGTTTGCAACTAATGAAAAACTGTTTTTT. Amino acids: CASCDRFATNEKLFF.

The V call is TRBV20-1, the J call TRBJ1-3; perhaps TRBD1 as D (5 bases). Germline CDR1 reads DFQATT; CDR2 reads SNEGSKA (reference sequence). The germline V and J ends were trimmed by 5 bases and 3 bases, with 14 bases remaining between them. The CDR3 totals 14 residues. The CDR3 sequence is CSALPGTFGNTIYF. The CDR3 nucleotides are TGCAGTGCTCTCCCAGGGACCTTTGGAAACACCATATATTTT.

The J gene is TRBJ2-1, the V gene TRBV12-3 or TRBV12-4; 11 bases map to TRBD2. There are 14 residues in the CDR3. J was trimmed by 8 bases and V by 7 bases; bases with no gene match: 7. The CDR3: CASTLLAGVHEQFF. CDR3 DNA sequence: TGTGCCAGCACGCTACTAGCGGGAGTACATGAGCAGTTCTTC.

Many counts were recorded for this clonotype. The V call is TRBV29-1, the J call TRBJ1-2; 10 bases align to TRBD1. Unmatched junction bases numbered 13, after V lost 6 bases and J lost 6 bases. This CDR3 has 15 residues. The germline V gene has CDR1 SQVTM and CDR2 ANQGSEA. CDR3 DNA sequence: TGCAGCGTCTCCCGAGTTTTGGACAGGGGGAATGGCTACACCTTC. Its protein is CSVSRVLDRGNGYTF.

This chain joins TRBV4-3 and TRBJ2-2, with TRBD1 identical over 9 bases. The CDR3 has 15 residues. Germline loops: CDR1 LGHNA, CDR2 YSLEER. V lost 4 bases, J lost 6 bases, and 6 bases stayed unmatched. CDR3 in DNA: TGCGCCAGCAGCCGAAACCGGGACAGGGCCGGGGAGCTGTTTTTT. It is translated as CASSRNRDRAGELFF.

The table lists this clonotype with a few counts. V gene TRBV4-2 combines with J gene TRBJ2-7, with TRBD2 as a possible D gene (6 bases). Germline CDR1 reads LGHNA; CDR2 reads YNFKEQ. Trimming stripped 1 base from V and 2 bases from J, with 15 bases between. This CDR3 is 16 amino acids long. CDR3 residues: CASSQGYEDYPYEQYF. DNA of the CDR3: TGTGCCAGCAGCCAAGGGTATGAGGACTACCCCTACGAGCAGTACTTC.

The V and J genes are TRBV6-2 or TRBV6-3 and TRBJ2-1; TRBD1 or TRBD2 may be the D gene (5 bases each). CDR1 and CDR2 (germline): MNHEY, SVGEGT. CDR3 size: 18 residues. V was pared by 0 bases and J by 8 bases, with 23 bases between. The CDR3 nucleotides read TGTGCCAGCAGTTACTCCTCACTTGTTGGGCAGGGAGTGGATGAGCAGTTCTTC. This encodes CASSYSSLVGQGVDEQFF.

This clonotype was counted ten times or more. The rearrangement links TRBV20-1 to TRBJ2-7, with TRBD2 matching 7 bases. Germline V gene data show CDR1 as DFQATT and CDR2 as SNEGSKA (reference sequence). With V trimmed by 5 bases and J by 6 bases, 10 bases remained unmatched. The CDR3 has 13 amino acids. As DNA, the CDR3 is TGCAGTGCTGGGACGGGGGGAGGCTTCGAGCAGTACTTC. Amino acids: CSAGTGGGFEQYF.

This clonotype was counted ten times or more. This chain connects TRBV20-1 to TRBJ1-1; D is unclear. CDR1 and CDR2 (germline): DFQATT, SNEGSKA (reference sequence). The CDR3 runs to 14 residues. V shed 3 bases and J shed 4 bases, with 15 bases lying between them. In DNA, the CDR3 is TGCAGTGCTAGGTCCGGGGAGGGAGGCACTGAAGCTTTCTTT. As protein: CSARSGEGGTEAFF.

This rearrangement joins TRBV20-1 to TRBJ1-1; TRBD1 matches 8 bases. Germline lookup yields CDR1 DFQATT and CDR2 SNEGSKA (reference sequence). This CDR3 spans 13 amino acids. Losses at the gene ends were 0 bases for V and 6 bases for J; bases not matched to a gene: 3. CDR3: CSAREQGEAEAFF. For the CDR3, the DNA is TGCAGTGCTAGAGAACAGGGGGAGGCTGAAGCTTTCTTT.

This clonotype has more than one count but fewer than ten. V gene TRBV5-1 combines with J gene TRBJ2-2; D unresolved. V was clipped by 4 bases and J by 4 bases, with 17 bases between them. Germline values: CDR1 SGHRS, CDR2 YFSETQ. The length of the CDR3 is 16 residues. CDR3 sequence reads: CASSPPLTGGTGELFF. DNA of the CDR3: TGCGCCAGCAGCCCCCCACTAACGGGCGGCACCGGGGAGCTGTTTTTT.

The CDR3 nucleotides read TGTGCCAGCAGCCTCTCCGTGACCCGCTCCTACAATGAGCAGTTCTTC. This sequence encodes CASSLSVTRSYNEQFF. V and J are TRBV27 and TRBJ2-1; D remains ambiguous. The CDR3 sequence is 16 residues long. Deletions cut 6 bases from V and 0 bases from J, with 15 bases between. From germline, CDR1 is MNHEY and CDR2 SMNVEV (reference sequence).

The V call is TRBV12-3 or TRBV12-4, the J call TRBJ1-5; D is unresolved. Trimming removed 5 bases from V and 3 bases from J, with 17 bases in between. CDR3 size: 16 residues. CDR3 DNA: TGTGCCAGCAGTCCCATTAAGCCGGAACTCAATCAGCCCCAGCATTTT. Translated: CASSPIKPELNQPQHF.

This clonotype was found many times. This rearrangement joins TRBV20-1 to TRBJ2-7; 10 bases map to TRBD1. The CDR3 spans 13 residues. CDR1 is DFQATT and CDR2 is SNEGSKA in the germline V gene (reference sequence). J gave up 2 bases and V 6 bases, and 4 bases lay outside the gene matches. The CDR3 DNA is TGCAGTGCAGGGACAGGGGAGACCTACGAGCAGTACTTC. It encodes CSAGTGETYEQYF.

The rearrangement links TRBV4-2 to TRBJ2-1, with D tentatively TRBD1 (6 bases). V lost 7 bases and J lost 5, with 15 bases in between. The germline V gene has CDR1 LGHNA and CDR2 YNFKEQ. The CDR3 is 14 amino acids. The CDR3 region is CASTPRDTNNEQFF. CDR3 sequence (DNA): TGTGCCAGCACTCCCCGGGACACCAACAATGAGCAGTTCTTC.

In this sample, this clonotype turned up a few times. The V call is TRBV6-1, the J call TRBJ2-6; the D is unclear. The germline V gene encodes CDR1 MNHNS and CDR2 SASEGT. There are 14 residues in the CDR3. V shed 6 bases and J shed 0 bases, with 6 bases lying between them. In DNA, the CDR3 is TGTGCCAGCAGACGGATCTCTGGGGCCAACGTCCTGACTTTC. Its translation: CASRRISGANVLTF.

The J gene is TRBJ2-7, the V gene TRBV6-1; TRBD2 matches at 7 bases. This CDR3 is built from 15 residues. CDR1 is MNHNS, CDR2 SASEGT, per germline. Trimming removed 6 bases from V and 6 bases from J; junction bases left unmatched: 14. The CDR3 DNA reads as TGTGCCAGCAGCCCTAGCGGACTAGTCCGGGGCGAGCAGTACTTC. Protein product: CASSPSGLVRGEQYF.

This clonotype occurred a few times. The chain carries TRBV5-6 and TRBJ1-5; possible D gene TRBD1, 6 bases. The V gene's germline CDR1 is SGHDT and CDR2 YYEEEE. Trimming took off 1 base at V and 0 bases at J, with 14 bases between the two ends. The CDR3 runs to 17 residues. CDR3 loop: CASSLTGASDSNQPQHF. CDR3 bases: TGTGCCAGCAGCTTGACGGGGGCGTCGGATAGCAATCAGCCCCAGCATTTT.